This TCR beta chain was documented in a study of CD8 T cells in ankylosing spondylitis. Whole-study results and caveats: There was a TCR beta motif, made of several highly homologous variants, that appeared characteristic of ankylosing spondylitis blood. From matched ankylosing spondylitis synovial fluid, disease-linked clones were reportedly recovered at significantly enriched levels.

Of note for this clonotype: The antigen is unknown.

Looked up from germline, CDR1 is SGHTA and CDR2 is FQGNSA. Trimming took 4 bases from V and 5 from J, leaving 15 bases between them. The CDR3 has 15 residues. TCRdb fed the 5' RACE reads into MiXCR, producing one record per CDR3 protein. There are 250,000 or so distinct CDR3 sequences in the sample; 15% to 20% occur only once, and around 30% lies in the top ten. The sequencing input was blood, either unsorted or a sorted T cell fraction (not recorded which). This receptor was obtained from a male donor with ankylosing spondylitis or in good health (not recorded which). V and J are TRBV7-2 and TRBJ2-4, with a tentative D call TRBD1 (6 bases). Here the CDR3 reads CASSSIERQENIQYF. Here the CDR3 DNA reads TGTGCCAGCAGCTCAATAGAAAGACAGGAAAACATTCAGTACTTC.